This entry concerns a single T cell receptor beta chain. The sort gate was single viable CD3+CD4+CD8-CD45RO+ cells for memory CD4+ T cells. These data belong to a study of memory CD4+ T cells and cytomegalovirus serostatus. Measured with immunoSEQ multiplex PCR; TCRdb has only the in-frame clones, and not every one. The sample yields around 38,000 clones, around 80% seen once. Per germline, CDR1 SSHAT and CDR2 FNYEAQ (reference sequence). Deletions cut 4 bases from V and 6 bases from J, with 11 bases between. The CDR3 runs 13 residues. The sequence was obtained from an adult in good health and CMV-seronegative. The sequenced sample consisted of memory CD4+ T cells from blood. This chain joins TRBV7-7 and TRBJ2-3; the D gene is possibly TRBD2 (5 bases). This CDR3 is CASSSSPGDTQYF. The DNA of the CDR3 is TGTGCCAGCAGCTCCTCCCCGGGGGATACGCAGTATTTT.